These 16 T cell receptor beta chains were all obtained from the same sample, sequenced in a study of CD8 T cells in ankylosing spondylitis. TCRdb re-analysed the 5' RACE reads in MiXCR, keeping a single row per CDR3 protein. Of more than 250,000 distinct CDR3 sequences in the sample, approximately 10% are singletons; the top ten hold around 8.4%. Sequences were obtained from blood, either unsorted or a sorted T cell fraction (not recorded which). Receptors originate from a female donor with ankylosing spondylitis or in good health (not recorded which).

This clonotype was recorded at least ten times. The chain recombines TRBV6-1 with TRBJ2-7; possible D gene TRBD1, 5 bases. The CDR3 sequence is 13 residues long. The germline gives CDR1 MNHNS, CDR2 SASEGT. V lost 4 bases and J lost 3, with 10 bases in between. CDR3 in DNA: TGTGCCAGCAGTGCCCGACAGTTCTACGAGCAGTACTTC. As protein: CASSARQFYEQYF.

The gene calls are TRBV12-3 or TRBV12-4 and TRBJ2-2; D could derive from TRBD1 or TRBD2 (5 bases each). V lost 1 base to trimming and J lost 5 bases, with 14 bases between them. The CDR3 sequence is 16 residues long. The CDR3 sequence: CASSLGGGPSTGELFF. The CDR3 nucleotides read TGTGCCAGCAGTTTAGGGGGCGGGCCCAGTACCGGGGAGCTGTTTTTT.

This clonotype was recorded a few times. The chain recombines TRBV20-1 with TRBJ1-1; perhaps TRBD1 as D (6 bases). In germline, CDR1 is DFQATT, CDR2 SNEGSKA (reference sequence). The ends were cut back, 6 bases at V and 2 bases at J, with 16 bases in the middle. The CDR3 runs 14 residues. For the CDR3, the DNA is TGCAGTGCCTATGACAGGAAAGCAAACACTGAAGCTTTCTTT. Protein sequence: CSAYDRKANTEAFF.

V and J are TRBV19 and TRBJ2-3, with D tentatively TRBD2 (6 bases). The CDR3 has 11 amino acids. The germline gives CDR1 LNHDA, CDR2 SQIVND (reference sequence). V lost 8 bases and J 6 bases, leaving 9 bases between the germline ends. This CDR3 is CASLEGDTQYF. The CDR3 nucleotides are TGTGCCAGTCTGGAGGGGGATACGCAGTATTTT.

The V call is TRBV9, the J call TRBJ1-1; 9 bases are a match to TRBD1. The trim removed 3 bases at V and 5 bases at J, leaving 11 bases unmatched. CDR1 and CDR2 from the germline V gene are SGDLS and YYNGEE. The CDR3 runs 16 residues. CDR3 coding DNA: TGTGCCAGCAGCGCCATTACAGGGGGCGGGAGTACTGAAGCTTTCTTT. Protein sequence: CASSAITGGGSTEAFF.

This clonotype was recorded at least ten times. The chain employs TRBV15 and TRBJ2-1; the D gene is possibly TRBD1 (6 bases). V was clipped by 0 bases and J by 9 bases, with 18 bases between them. Germline lookup yields CDR1 LNHNV and CDR2 YYDKDF (reference sequence). This CDR3 has 16 residues. The CDR3 coding sequence is TGTGCCACCAGCAGAGATCGTAGCAGGGGATTGGGTGAGCAGTTCTTC. Its protein is CATSRDRSRGLGEQFF.

This clonotype was detected many times. This CDR3 is CAISESTGTLNTGELFF. CDR3 DNA: TGTGCCATCAGTGAGTCGACTGGGACTTTGAACACCGGGGAGCTGTTTTTT. J is TRBJ2-2 and V is TRBV10-3, with D perhaps TRBD2 (6 bases). The CDR3 runs 17 residues. Between the trimmed V and J ends, which lost 0 bases and 1 base, there was a span of 12 bases. The germline CDR1 and CDR2 sequences are ENHRY and SYGVKD.

This clonotype was counted many times. CDR3: CASSLEWARRQFF. In nucleotides, the CDR3 is TGCGCCAGCAGCTTGGAATGGGCTAGAAGGCAGTTCTTC. The chain combines TRBV5-1 with TRBJ2-1; D is unclear. The CDR3 totals 13 residues. V shed 0 bases and J shed 12 bases, with 13 bases lying between them. Germline V gene data show CDR1 as SGHRS and CDR2 as YFSETQ.

Of note for this clonotype: At one of its ends the junction is not consistent with the germline gene, which may arise from a read error. The chain is built from TRBV12-3 or TRBV12-4 and TRBJ2-7; TRBD2 agrees at 7 bases. This CDR3 comprises 13 residues. The CDR3 DNA reads TGTGCCAGCAGTCTAGCGGTAAGGGGCGAGCAGTACTTC. It translates to CASSLAVRGEQYF.

This clonotype was observed a few times. V is TRBV12-3 or TRBV12-4 and J is TRBJ1-5, with 7 bases identical to TRBD1. The CDR3 is 18 amino acids. J was trimmed by 4 bases and V by 8 bases; bases with no gene match: 20. The CDR3 DNA is TGTGCCAGCTGTTCCATAGACAGGGCGGACGGTCGGAATCAGCCCCAGCATTTT. This sequence encodes CASCSIDRADGRNQPQHF.

This clonotype was counted only a few times. The V and J genes are TRBV6-1 and TRBJ2-7, with D possibly matching TRBD1 (6 bases). Trimming took off 3 bases at V and 5 bases at J, with 26 bases between the two ends. The germline gives CDR1 MNHNS, CDR2 SASEGT. CDR3 length equals 18 residues. The CDR3 DNA reads as TGTGCCAGCAGTGAGCTCCTTAGCACCGGGACAAAACGAGACGAGCAGTACTTC. This gives the protein CASSELLSTGTKRDEQYF.

A few counts support this clonotype. A much larger clone differs from this one at a single base, so this may be a read error. The CDR3 sequence: CASSKLDVQFF. The CDR3 nucleotides read TGTGCCAGCAGTAAACTAGATGTGCAGTTCTTC. V and J are TRBV28 and TRBJ2-1; D is perhaps TRBD2 (5 bases). Trimming took off 5 bases at V and 12 bases at J, with 11 bases between the two ends. The CDR3 has 11 amino acids. CDR1 and CDR2 from the germline V gene are MDHEN and SYDVKM.

This clonotype occurred many times. V and J are TRBV5-1 and TRBJ2-2, with D perhaps matching TRBD2 (5 bases). Germline V gene lookup returns CDR1 SGHRS and CDR2 YFSETQ. The CDR3 covers 15 residues. V gave up 4 bases and J gave up 8 bases, with 18 bases separating them. CDR3 DNA: TGCGCCAGCAGCCGGGCCGGGATATCAGAAGGGGAGCTGTTTTTT. Translation gives CASSRAGISEGELFF.

Many counts were recorded for this clonotype. The V call is TRBV9, the J call TRBJ2-1, with 11 bases aligning to TRBD1. The germline V gene has CDR1 SGDLS and CDR2 YYNGEE. V trimming: 3 bases; J trimming: 6 bases; junction bases outside the gene matches: 5. The CDR3 is 15 residues long. CDR3 sequence (DNA): TGTGCCAGCAGCGCGGGACAGGGGGGTTTCAATGAGCAGTTCTTC. It specifies CASSAGQGGFNEQFF.

This clonotype appeared many times. The chain links TRBV20-1 to TRBJ1-5; weak D call: TRBD1 (6 bases). Germline values: CDR1 DFQATT, CDR2 SNEGSKA (reference sequence). Trimming removed 7 bases at V and 0 bases at J, with 10 bases between. CDR3 length equals 13 residues. CDR3 protein: CSGGGSSNQPQHF. The CDR3, as DNA: TGCAGTGGGGGGGGCAGTAGCAATCAGCCCCAGCATTTT.

This clonotype was picked up many times. This rearrangement joins TRBV15 to TRBJ2-7; no definite D call. This CDR3 has 14 amino acids. Trimming took off 4 bases at V and 1 base at J, with 11 bases between the two ends. Germline CDR1 LNHNV, CDR2 YYDKDF (reference sequence). The CDR3 protein is CATSIGLLSYEQYF. The CDR3 coding sequence is TGTGCCACCAGCATTGGGTTGCTTTCCTACGAGCAGTACTTC.